Shown below are 17 T cell receptor beta chains from a single sample sequenced in a study of cytomegalovirus exposure and HLA in healthy donors. The PCR contained 60 Vbeta and 13 Jbeta primers. Profiling relied on immunoSEQ multiplex PCR, and the TCRdb table lists in-frame clones only, not all of them. The table lists about 150,000 clones, about 79% of them singletons, with around 1.8% in the top ten. The sample taken for sequencing was PBMCs. The receptors shown here come from a female donor in good health and CMV-seropositive.

This rearrangement joins TRBV27 to TRBJ1-1; D not certain. The length of the CDR3 is 17 residues. Germline CDR1 reads MNHEY; CDR2 reads SMNVEV (reference sequence). Deletions cut 5 bases from V and 1 base from J, with 20 bases between. The CDR3 bases are TGTGCCAGCAGTGCCCTTCTCCGAGGAGGGCCGAACACTGAAGCTTTCTTT. Translation: CASSALLRGGPNTEAFF.

The V gene is TRBV5-1, the J gene TRBJ2-5; 12 nucleotides match TRBD1. Germline CDR1 is SGHRS and CDR2 is YFSETQ. Losses at the gene ends were 7 bases for V and 2 bases for J; bases not matched to a gene: 9. The CDR3 extends over 16 amino acids. The CDR3 here is CASSTGTGGYQETQYF. In DNA, the CDR3 is TGCGCCAGCTCAACCGGGACAGGGGGCTATCAAGAGACCCAGTACTTC.

J is TRBJ1-2 and V is TRBV28; 8 nucleotides match TRBD1. V dropped 6 bases and J dropped 8; count of bases not matched to a gene: 14. Germline assignment: CDR1 MDHEN and CDR2 SYDVKM. The CDR3 covers 15 residues. The CDR3 reads CASRGQAAGDRGYTF. Here the CDR3 DNA reads TGTGCCAGCAGGGGACAGGCCGCCGGGGACCGAGGCTACACCTTC.

The V gene is TRBV6-5, the J gene TRBJ1-1, with 8 bases identical to TRBD1. V dropped 5 bases and J dropped 3; count of bases not matched to a gene: 5. There are 14 residues in the CDR3. Germline lookup yields CDR1 MNHEY and CDR2 SVGAGI. Here the CDR3 reads CASSKPGGDTEAFF. CDR3 coding DNA: TGTGCCAGCAGTAAACCAGGGGGCGACACTGAAGCTTTCTTT.

V usage is TRBV27 and J usage is TRBJ2-7; 13 positions agree with TRBD2. The germline CDR1 and CDR2 sequences are MNHEY and SMNVEV (reference sequence). The CDR3 extends over 18 amino acids. Trimming removed 3 bases from V and 7 bases from J; junction bases left unmatched: 15. The CDR3 nucleotides read TGTGCCAGCAGTTTGGGACTAGCGGGGATAGCCCCCCTAGGTGAGCAGTACTTC. Protein product: CASSLGLAGIAPLGEQYF.

The chain uses TRBV13 and TRBJ2-7; 8 positions agree with TRBD2. CDR1 and CDR2 from the germline V gene are PRHDT and FYEKMQ (reference sequence). This CDR3 has 16 amino acids. Trimming at V came to 7 bases and at J to 0 bases, leaving 11 bases not matched to a gene. The CDR3, as DNA: TGTGCCAGCACGATCTTTCAGCGGGAGACCTCCTACGAGCAGTACTTC. This gives the protein CASTIFQRETSYEQYF.

The chain joins TRBV6-5 to TRBJ2-1; 9 bases are a match to TRBD2. V shed 6 bases, J shed 6 bases, and the junction held 9 bases outside the gene matches. Looked up from germline, CDR1 is MNHEY and CDR2 is SVGAGI. The CDR3 spans 15 residues. The CDR3 coding sequence is TGTGCCAGCAGCCAGACTAGCGGTAACCTCAATGAGCAGTTCTTC. Translation: CASSQTSGNLNEQFF.

The chain carries TRBV6-6 and TRBJ1-1; D is ambiguous. Deletions cut 3 bases from V and 4 bases from J, with 9 bases between. The CDR3 spans 13 residues. Germline assignment: CDR1 MNHNY and CDR2 SVGAGI (reference sequence). This chain's CDR3 is CASSYSVSTEAFF. The DNA of the CDR3 is TGTGCCAGCAGTTATAGCGTGAGCACTGAAGCTTTCTTT.

The chain has TRBV6-5 and TRBJ2-7, with 8 bases lining up with TRBD2. The germline CDR1 and CDR2 sequences are MNHEY and SVGAGI. With V trimmed by 7 bases and J by 3 bases, 5 bases remained unmatched. There are 13 residues in the CDR3. CDR3 bases: TGTGCCAGCACCCCGGGGACTAGCTACGAGCAGTACTTC. Protein: CASTPGTSYEQYF.

The chain uses TRBV10-1 and TRBJ2-1; TRBD1 matches at 8 bases. V was clipped by 0 bases and J by 7 bases; unmatched bases: 5. Germline values: CDR1 WNHNN, CDR2 SYGVQD (reference sequence). This CDR3 region has 15 residues. This CDR3 reads CASSESRTGRNEQFF. The DNA of the CDR3 is TGCGCCAGCAGTGAGTCGCGGACAGGGAGAAATGAGCAGTTCTTC.

A single count supports this clone. The chain carries TRBV30 and TRBJ2-7; D perhaps matches TRBD2 (7 bases). Germline loops: CDR1 GTSNPN, CDR2 SVGIG (reference sequence). Trimming left V 4 bases short and J 5 bases short, with 18 bases between. The CDR3 covers 14 residues. CDR3 bases: TGTGCCTGGACAATGGGGGGGCGCGGCCACGAGCAGTACTTC. Its translation: CAWTMGGRGHEQYF.

Comments on this clone: The same CDR3 arises from other DNA sequences in this sample as well. The chain has TRBV5-4 and TRBJ1-2, with 7 bases identical to TRBD1. The V and J ends lost 0 bases and 4 bases, in that order; junction bases with no gene match: 3. CDR3 length equals 14 residues. The V gene's germline CDR1 is SGHNT and CDR2 YYREEE (reference sequence). In DNA, the CDR3 is TGTGCCAGCAGCTTGGGGACAGGTCTCTATGGCTACACCTTC. It encodes CASSLGTGLYGYTF.

With respect to this clone: Other nucleotide sequences from this sample produce the same CDR3. The chain is built from TRBV28 and TRBJ2-7; possible D gene TRBD2, 5 bases. This CDR3 contains 13 residues. The V gene lost 3 bases and the J gene lost 3 bases, with 9 bases spanning the gap. Per the germline V gene, CDR1 is MDHEN and CDR2 is SYDVKM. This CDR3 is CASSFRGDYEQYF. The CDR3 region has the DNA TGTGCCAGCAGTTTCCGGGGTGACTACGAGCAGTACTTC.

The chain combines TRBV28 with TRBJ1-1; D gene uncertain. Germline V lookup: CDR1 MDHEN, CDR2 SYDVKM. The CDR3 contains 15 residues. Trimming stripped 5 bases from V and 0 bases from J, with 13 bases between. CDR3 amino acids: CASSPITTLNTEAFF. In DNA, the CDR3 is TGTGCCAGCAGTCCCATAACAACACTGAACACTGAAGCTTTCTTT.

In the case of this clone: Its ends do not fully match the called genes, so a read error is possible. V is TRBV7-2 and J is TRBJ2-3; the D gene is possibly TRBD1 (5 bases). Germline V gives CDR1 SGHTA, CDR2 FQGNSA. This CDR3 spans 14 amino acids. The CDR3 bases are TGTGCCGGCAGCTCCGCCTACAGGACAGATACGCAGTATTTT. Translated: CAGSSAYRTDTQYF.

The V and J genes are TRBV4-1 and TRBJ1-5, with 10 positions matching TRBD1. Losses at the gene ends were 4 bases for V and 1 base for J; bases not matched to a gene: 16. Germline assignment: CDR1 MGHRA and CDR2 YSYEKL. The CDR3 consists of 20 residues. The CDR3 is CASSPSGTGAIIRSNQPQHF. DNA of the CDR3: TGCGCCAGCAGCCCTTCCGGGACAGGGGCGATTATAAGGAGCAATCAGCCCCAGCATTTT.

This sequence joins TRBV15 and TRBJ2-2; tentative D call: TRBD2 (6 bases). The CDR3 spans 17 residues. V dropped 0 bases and J dropped 2 bases, with 13 bases sitting between them. The germline gives CDR1 LNHNV, CDR2 YYDKDF (reference sequence). The CDR3 reads CATSRDQGGINTGELFF. The CDR3 DNA is TGTGCCACCAGCAGAGATCAGGGCGGGATAAACACCGGGGAGCTGTTTTTT.